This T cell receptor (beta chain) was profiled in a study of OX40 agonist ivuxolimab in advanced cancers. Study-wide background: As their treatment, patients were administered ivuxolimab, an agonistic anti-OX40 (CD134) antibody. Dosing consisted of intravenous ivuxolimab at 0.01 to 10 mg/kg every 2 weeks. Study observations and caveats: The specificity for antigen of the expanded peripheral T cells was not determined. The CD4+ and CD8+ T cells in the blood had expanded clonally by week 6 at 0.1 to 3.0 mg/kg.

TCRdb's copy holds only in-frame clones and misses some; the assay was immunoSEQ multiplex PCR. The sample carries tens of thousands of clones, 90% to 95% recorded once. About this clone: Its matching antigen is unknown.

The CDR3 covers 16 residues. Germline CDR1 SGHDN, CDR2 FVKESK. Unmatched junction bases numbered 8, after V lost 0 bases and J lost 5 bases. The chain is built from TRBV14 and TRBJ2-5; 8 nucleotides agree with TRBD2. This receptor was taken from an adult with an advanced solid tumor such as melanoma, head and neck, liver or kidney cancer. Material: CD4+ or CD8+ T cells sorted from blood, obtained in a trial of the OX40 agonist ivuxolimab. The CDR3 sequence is CASSQEYLAGVETQYF. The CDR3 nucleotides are TGTGCCAGCAGCCAAGAGTATCTAGCGGGCGTGGAGACCCAGTACTTC.